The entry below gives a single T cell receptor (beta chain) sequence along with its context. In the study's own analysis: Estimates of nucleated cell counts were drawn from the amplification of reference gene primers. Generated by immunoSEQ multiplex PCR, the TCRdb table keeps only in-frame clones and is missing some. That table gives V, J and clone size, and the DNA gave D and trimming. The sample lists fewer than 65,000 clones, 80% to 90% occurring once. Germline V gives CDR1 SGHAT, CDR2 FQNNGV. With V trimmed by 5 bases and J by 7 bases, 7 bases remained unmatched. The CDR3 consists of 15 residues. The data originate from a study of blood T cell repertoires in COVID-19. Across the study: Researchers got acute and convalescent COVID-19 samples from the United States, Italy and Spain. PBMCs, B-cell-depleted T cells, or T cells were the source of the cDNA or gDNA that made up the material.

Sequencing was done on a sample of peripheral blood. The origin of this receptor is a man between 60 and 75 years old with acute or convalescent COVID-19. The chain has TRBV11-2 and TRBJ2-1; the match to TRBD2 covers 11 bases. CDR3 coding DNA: TGTGCCAGCAGCCAGGATAGCGGGGGGGGAAATGAGCAGTTCTTC. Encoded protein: CASSQDSGGGNEQFF.